Below, 15 T cell receptor beta chains from the same sample are listed, as sequenced in a study of cytomegalovirus exposure and HLA in healthy donors. The PCR ran on 60 Vbeta and 13 Jbeta primers. Only in-frame clones appear in the TCRdb table, and some are missing; sequencing was by immunoSEQ multiplex PCR. This table holds under 200,000 clones, almost 80% found once. The sequenced sample consisted of PBMCs. The receptors were gathered from a man in his fifties or sixties in good health and CMV-seropositive.

The rearrangement links TRBV5-8 to TRBJ1-5; TRBD1 matches at 8 bases. This CDR3 is 16 amino acids long. V shed 1 base and J 7 bases; nucleotides not matched to a gene: 10. CDR1 and CDR2 from the germline V gene are SGHTS and YDEGEE. The CDR3 sequence is CASSLIRQGAGQPQHF. CDR3 bases: TGTGCCAGCAGCTTGATTCGGCAGGGGGCAGGGCAGCCCCAGCATTTT.

This chain uses TRBV7-2 with TRBJ1-2, with D perhaps TRBD1 (5 bases). Trimming cost V 1 base and J 4 bases, with 7 bases left between them. Per the germline V gene, CDR1 is SGHTA and CDR2 is FQGNSA. This CDR3 is built from 13 residues. CDR3 DNA: TGTGCCAGCAGCTTAGGGGACTTCTATGGCTACACCTTC. This gives the protein CASSLGDFYGYTF.

The chain is built from TRBV6-6 and TRBJ1-6; TRBD1 aligns across 7 bases. V lost 7 bases, J lost 11 bases, and 14 bases stayed unmatched. This CDR3 has 15 amino acids. Germline V CDR1 and CDR2: MNHNY, SVGAGI (reference sequence). The CDR3 reads CASTETTGRSPPLHF. CDR3 bases: TGTGCCAGCACTGAGACGACAGGGAGGAGCCCACCCCTCCACTTT.

The rearrangement joins TRBV29-1 to TRBJ1-4; D is possibly TRBD1 (5 bases). Deletions cut 6 bases from V and 0 bases from J, with 8 bases between. The CDR3 consists of 13 residues. Germline values: CDR1 SQVTM, CDR2 ANQGSEA. The CDR3 reads CSVRTTTNEKLFF. The CDR3 DNA reads TGCAGCGTACGGACAACAACTAATGAAAAACTGTTTTTT.

The chain recombines TRBV10-3 with TRBJ1-2; D gene uncertain. The CDR3 has 14 amino acids. Looked up from germline, CDR1 is ENHRY and CDR2 is SYGVKD. V lost 1 base and J 1 base, leaving 7 bases between the germline ends. CDR3 amino acids: CAISELANNYGYTF. CDR3 DNA sequence: TGTGCCATCAGTGAGTTGGCCAATAACTATGGCTACACCTTC.

This clone came up once. The J gene is TRBJ2-5, the V gene TRBV7-2; D is undetermined. Trimming shortened V by 3 bases and J by 4 bases, and 12 bases separated the two germline ends. Germline V gives CDR1 SGHTA, CDR2 FQGNSA. The CDR3 extends over 14 amino acids. The CDR3 nucleotides are TGTGCCAGCAGCTTCCAGGCGTCTATAGAGACCCAGTACTTC. Residues: CASSFQASIETQYF.

This clone was detected once. This chain joins TRBV5-1 and TRBJ2-5, with 8 bases matching TRBD2. V shed 3 bases, J shed 5 bases, and the junction held 12 bases outside the gene matches. CDR1 and CDR2 (germline): SGHRS, YFSETQ. The CDR3 sequence is 16 residues long. In DNA, the CDR3 is TGCGCCAGCAGCTCACTTCGGGGGGGCCCAAAGGAGACCCAGTACTTC. It codes for CASSSLRGGPKETQYF.

The rearrangement uses TRBV5-3 and TRBJ2-6; maybe TRBD2 (6 bases). TRBV5-3 falls under the ORF class, with uncertain function. The V end was cut by 7 bases, the J end by 1 base, with 18 bases between. CDR3 length: 17 amino acids. Here the CDR3 reads CARPGGIRESGANVLTF. CDR3 DNA sequence: TGTGCCAGACCTGGGGGGATCAGGGAATCTGGGGCCAACGTCCTGACTTTC.

This clone was counted only a few times. CDR3 sequence (DNA): TGCGCCAGCAGCTTGGGACAGGGGAGGACCCAAGAGACCCAGTACTTC. Translation gives CASSLGQGRTQETQYF. This chain joins TRBV5-1 and TRBJ2-5, with 8 bases that match TRBD1. The CDR3 length is 16 residues. The V segment lost 0 bases and the J segment 1 base; nucleotides outside the gene matches: 5. Germline-derived CDR1 and CDR2 are SGHRS and YFSETQ.

The DNA for the CDR3 is TGTGCCAGCAGTGCTCCCGGGCTAGCGGGCTACAATGAGCAGTTCTTC. Protein product: CASSAPGLAGYNEQFF. V is TRBV2 and J is TRBJ2-1; TRBD2 aligns across 8 bases. Germline V CDR1 and CDR2: SNHLY, FYNNEI. Trimming took 4 bases from V and 3 from J; bases not matched to a gene: 8. The CDR3 has 16 amino acids.

This clone was found a few times. The chain recombines TRBV5-7 with TRBJ2-7; 8 nucleotides agree with TRBD1. TRBV5-7 is treated as an ORF (open reading frame) with a function not yet certain. V gave up 4 bases and J gave up 7 bases; unmatched junction bases: 4. The CDR3 runs 12 residues. The CDR3 region is CASSLTGEEQYF. The CDR3 region has the DNA TGTGCCAGCAGCCTGACAGGGGAGGAGCAGTACTTC.

This clone was counted a few times. The chain combines TRBV7-2 with TRBJ2-1; 9 bases agree with TRBD1. The germline V gene encodes CDR1 SGHTA and CDR2 FQGNSA. The CDR3 has 14 amino acids. Trimming removed 8 bases from V and 6 bases from J; junction bases left unmatched: 8. CDR3 residues: CASYPGQGSNEQFF. The CDR3 nucleotides are TGTGCCAGCTATCCGGGACAGGGAAGCAATGAGCAGTTCTTC. The complete variable domain, with remaining parts taken from reference TRBV7-2 and TRBJ2-1, reads GAGVSQSPSNKVTEKGKDVELRCDPISGHTALYWYRQSLGQGLEFLIYFQGNSAPDKSGLPSDRFSAERTGGSVSTLTIQRTQQEDSAVYLCASYPGQGSNEQFFGPGTRLTVL.

J is TRBJ2-7 and V is TRBV28; 9 nucleotides agree with TRBD1. CDR1 and CDR2 (germline): MDHEN, SYDVKM. The CDR3 has 15 amino acids. V lost 5 bases and J lost 3; bases outside the gene matches: 8. The CDR3 region has the DNA TGTGCCAGCAGTGAGACAGGGGGTATGATCTACGAGCAGTACGTC. Translation: CASSETGGMIYEQYV.

In its sample, this clone was seen once. The gene calls are TRBV28 and TRBJ2-1; TRBD1 agrees at 8 bases. Unmatched junction bases numbered 14, after V lost 6 bases and J lost 7 bases. Per germline, CDR1 MDHEN and CDR2 SYDVKM. CDR3 length equals 16 residues. The CDR3 bases are TGTGCCAGCAGCCCCGCCCTAGGACAGGGTACGAATGAGCAGTTCTTC. This gives the protein CASSPALGQGTNEQFF.

The V call is TRBV5-8, the J call TRBJ2-2, with a tentative D call TRBD1 (6 bases). CDR1 and CDR2 from the germline V gene are SGHTS and YDEGEE. The CDR3 sequence is 15 residues long. The V and J ends lost 4 bases and 0 bases respectively, with 10 bases between them. CDR3 bases: TGTGCCAGCAGCCCCGGGACACCGAACACCGGGGAGCTGTTTTTT. Amino acid sequence: CASSPGTPNTGELFF.